Below, one T cell receptor (beta chain) is given with its context. These data are taken from a study of shared clonotypes between healthy human individuals. V gave up 3 bases and J gave up 3 bases, with 14 bases separating them. Germline CDR1 and CDR2: MDHEN and SYDVKM. CDR3 length: 15 amino acids. TCRdb's copy holds only in-frame clones and misses some; the assay was immunoSEQ multiplex PCR. Of roughly 2 million clones listed, 95% are singletons. The source of this sequence is a man in his late teens or twenties in good health. Sequenced material: naive CD4+ T cells sorted from blood. As for subset: CD45RA+ positively selected. The gene calls are TRBV28 and TRBJ1-1; no clear D. The CDR3 here is CASSFWNSGYTEAFF. The CDR3 nucleotides are TGTGCCAGCAGTTTTTGGAACAGCGGATACACTGAAGCTTTCTTT.